The 22 T cell receptor beta chains given below trace back to one sample, sequenced in a study of T cell repertoires in cytomegalovirus infection. MiXCR, applied by TCRdb to the reads, yields one record per CDR3 protein. The table lists roughly 120,000 distinct CDR3 sequences, around 30% of them singletons. Their recognized antigens are unknown. The sequencing here drew on CD8+ T cells from cultured PBMCs, taken from culture after CMV antigen stimulation. Receptors originate from a human donor in good health (CMV status not recorded). Some clones in this sample may be carry-over from other donors' samples.

This clonotype was picked up a small number of times. The V gene is TRBV9, the J gene TRBJ2-5; the match to TRBD2 covers 12 bases. The germline gives CDR1 SGDLS, CDR2 YYNGEE. V gave up 3 bases and J gave up 1 base; unmatched junction bases: 7. The CDR3 covers 17 residues. CDR3 sequence: CASSGPGLAGLQETQYF. CDR3 in DNA: TGTGCCAGCAGCGGGCCGGGACTAGCGGGCCTCCAAGAGACCCAGTACTTC.

The table lists this clonotype with a few counts. The chain employs TRBV6-8 and TRBJ1-2, with D unresolved. Germline assignment: CDR1 MNHGY and CDR2 SAAAGT. V was trimmed by 2 bases and J by 8 bases, leaving 9 bases between them. This CDR3 contains 12 residues. DNA for the CDR3: TGTGCCAGCAGTTACGAAGGAACCGGCTACACCTTC. Protein sequence: CASSYEGTGYTF.

The sample holds a few counts of this clonotype. The rearrangement uses TRBV7-6 and TRBJ2-1, with 14 bases lining up with TRBD2. CDR1 and CDR2 (germline): SGHVS, FNYEAQ. With 6 bases clipped from V and 5 bases from J, the junction kept 3 bases outside the gene matches. The CDR3 totals 15 residues. CDR3 protein: CASSATSGGDNEQFF. Written as DNA, the CDR3 is TGTGCCAGCAGTGCGACTAGCGGGGGGGACAATGAGCAGTTCTTC.

This clonotype was observed a handful of times. V and J are TRBV6-1 and TRBJ1-2; D may be TRBD1 (5 bases). V lost 3 bases and J 5 bases, leaving 13 bases between the germline ends. The CDR3 has 14 amino acids. Germline V gene lookup returns CDR1 MNHNS and CDR2 SASEGT. CDR3 sequence (DNA): TGTGCCAGCAGTGAGGGGGGGACCCTTTATGGCTACACCTTC. This sequence encodes CASSEGGTLYGYTF.

This clonotype has a count of ten or more. This chain joins TRBV7-9 and TRBJ2-1; 9 bases are shared with TRBD1. The CDR3 is 16 residues long. Germline V CDR1 and CDR2: SEHNR, FQNEAQ (reference sequence). Trimming took 5 bases from V and 2 from J; bases not matched to a gene: 7. The CDR3 sequence: CASSPSTGGAYNEQFF. The CDR3 coding sequence is TGTGCCAGCAGCCCATCGACAGGGGGGGCCTACAATGAGCAGTTCTTC.

The rearrangement joins TRBV15 to TRBJ1-1, with D unresolved. This CDR3 has 15 amino acids. CDR1 and CDR2 from the germline V gene are LNHNV and YYDKDF (reference sequence). Trimming cost V 3 bases and J 1 base, with 12 bases left between them. The CDR3 DNA reads TGTGCCACCAGCAGGCCCCCCACACCGAACACTGAAGCTTTCTTT. Amino acids: CATSRPPTPNTEAFF.

There are many counts of this clonotype. J is TRBJ1-2 and V is TRBV12-3 or TRBV12-4; D is possibly TRBD1 (6 bases). The CDR3 sequence is 17 residues long. Trimming cost V 3 bases and J 0 bases, with 17 bases left between them. The CDR3 bases are TGTGCCAGCAGTTTGGGGATCCAGGGGAGAGCTAACTATGGCTACACCTTC. The encoded protein is CASSLGIQGRANYGYTF.

The table lists this clonotype with many counts. This chain uses TRBV7-6 with TRBJ2-7; 9 nucleotides line up with TRBD1. Germline values: CDR1 SGHVS, CDR2 FNYEAQ. The CDR3 has 15 residues. Germline trimming cut 4 bases from V and 4 bases from J; bases unmatched to any gene: 8. The CDR3: CASSSGVGTGYEQYF. CDR3 bases: TGTGCCAGCAGCTCAGGGGTCGGGACAGGGTACGAGCAGTACTTC. Complete variable domain (other parts from reference TRBV7-6 and TRBJ2-7): GAGVSQSPRYKVTKRGQDVALRCDPISGHVSLYWYRQALGQGPEFLTYFNYEAQQDKSGLPNDRFSAERPEGSISTLTIQRTEQRDSAMYRCASSSGVGTGYEQYFGPGTRLTVT.

This clonotype occurred many times. CDR3 nucleotides: TGTGCCAGCAGGCCAGGGCAGGGGTCATCCTACGAGCAGTACTTC. This sequence encodes CASRPGQGSSYEQYF. V is TRBV28 and J is TRBJ2-7; tentative D call: TRBD1 (6 bases). From germline, CDR1 is MDHEN and CDR2 SYDVKM. The CDR3 sequence is 15 residues long. V dropped 6 bases and J dropped 1 base, with 16 bases sitting between them.

This clonotype was counted between two and nine times. V and J are TRBV28 and TRBJ2-3; TRBD1 matches at 8 bases. Per germline, CDR1 MDHEN and CDR2 SYDVKM. This CDR3 has 15 amino acids. Germline trimming cut 3 bases from V and 1 base from J; bases unmatched to any gene: 3. CDR3 coding DNA: TGTGCCAGCAGTTTTCCAGGGGGCGGCACAGATACGCAGTATTTT. The encoded protein is CASSFPGGGTDTQYF.

The rearrangement uses TRBV28 and TRBJ1-1; 9 bases are a match to TRBD1. The V gene end was trimmed by 5 bases and the J gene end by 4 bases; junction bases not matched to a gene: 8. The germline gives CDR1 MDHEN, CDR2 SYDVKM. CDR3 size: 15 residues. CDR3 in amino acids: CASSRTGQGPTEAFF. Here the CDR3 DNA reads TGTGCCAGCAGTCGTACTGGACAGGGGCCCACTGAAGCTTTCTTT.

This clonotype turned up a few times. V gene TRBV19 combines with J gene TRBJ2-7; tentatively, D is TRBD1 (6 bases). Trimming took off 3 bases at V and 3 bases at J, with 15 bases between the two ends. The CDR3 is 15 amino acids. The germline gives CDR1 LNHDA, CDR2 SQIVND (reference sequence). CDR3 bases: TGTGCCAGTAGTATTAGCACAGGGACCCACTACGAGCAGTACTTC. Amino acid sequence: CASSISTGTHYEQYF. Full variable domain (missing parts from reference TRBV19 and TRBJ2-7): DGGITQSPKYLFRKEGQNVTLSCEQNLNHDAMYWYRQDPGQGLRLIYYSQIVNDFQKGDIAEGYSVSREKKESFPLTVTSAQKNPTAFYLCASSISTGTHYEQYFGPGTRLTVT.

This sequence joins TRBV7-9 and TRBJ2-5; tentatively, D is TRBD1 (5 bases). The CDR3 loop spans 16 amino acids. V lost 4 bases, J lost 0 bases, and 15 bases lay in between. Per the germline V gene, CDR1 is SEHNR and CDR2 is FQNEAQ (reference sequence). Here the CDR3 reads CASSSRQFGYQETQYF. The CDR3 nucleotides read TGTGCCAGCAGCTCACGACAGTTCGGATACCAAGAGACCCAGTACTTC.

This clonotype was seen only a few times. The chain is built from TRBV19 and TRBJ1-1; D is undetermined. The CDR3 contains 12 residues. V lost 1 base to trimming and J lost 1 base, with 1 base between them. CDR1 is LNHDA, CDR2 SQIVND, per germline (reference sequence). The CDR3, as DNA: TGTGCCAGTAGTATAGGGAACACTGAAGCTTTCTTT. Its protein is CASSIGNTEAFF.

This clonotype was found a few times. CDR3 in amino acids: CASSPRALSSYNSPLHF. CDR3 nucleotides: TGTGCCAGCAGTCCCCGGGCCCTGAGCTCCTATAATTCACCCCTCCACTTT. The chain links TRBV6-5 to TRBJ1-6; no clear D. Germline V gives CDR1 MNHEY, CDR2 SVGAGI. V was cut by 5 bases and J by 0 bases, with 14 bases left in between. The CDR3 sequence is 17 residues long.

The chain recombines TRBV5-4 with TRBJ1-1, with TRBD1 matching 8 bases. The germline gives CDR1 SGHNT, CDR2 YYREEE (reference sequence). V was pared by 3 bases and J by 2 bases, with 6 bases of the junction left unmatched. This CDR3 has 15 amino acids. CDR3 nucleotide sequence: TGTGCCAGCAGCTCGAAGACAGGGGCTAACACTGAAGCTTTCTTT. This translates into CASSSKTGANTEAFF. Full variable domain (remainder filled in from reference TRBV5-4 and TRBJ1-1): ETGVTQSPTHLIKTRGQQVTLRCSSQSGHNTVSWYQQALGQGPQFIFQYYREEENGRGNFPPRFSGLQFPNYSSELNVNALELDDSALYLCASSSKTGANTEAFFGQGTRLTVV.

This clonotype was observed at least ten times. J is TRBJ2-7 and V is TRBV11-2; 7 bases are shared with TRBD1. Germline V CDR1 and CDR2: SGHAT, FQNNGV. CDR3 size: 16 residues. After removal of 7 bases from V and 3 bases from J, the junction contained 15 bases not matched to a gene. Written as DNA, the CDR3 is TGTGCCAGCACCAACCCTTTCCAGACAGGGCACTACGAGCAGTACTTC. As protein: CASTNPFQTGHYEQYF. The full variable domain, its missing parts supplied by reference TRBV11-2 and TRBJ2-7, is EAGVAQSPRYKIIEKRQSVAFWCNPISGHATLYWYQQILGQGPKLLIQFQNNGVVDDSQLPKDRFSAERLKGVDSTLKIQPAKLEDSAVYLCASTNPFQTGHYEQYFGPGTRLTVT.

The rearrangement joins TRBV12-3 or TRBV12-4 to TRBJ2-1, with TRBD1 as a possible D gene (5 bases). The CDR3 loop spans 14 amino acids. The V gene lost 2 bases and the J gene lost 8 bases, with 13 bases spanning the gap. This chain's CDR3 is CASSLRAGLDEQFF. The DNA for the CDR3 is TGTGCCAGCAGTTTACGGGCAGGGCTGGATGAGCAGTTCTTC.

This clonotype was counted a few times. The chain carries TRBV15 and TRBJ1-1; no reliable D call. V lost 8 bases and J lost 3, with 10 bases in between. Germline lookup yields CDR1 LNHNV and CDR2 YYDKDF (reference sequence). The CDR3 is made up of 12 amino acids. As DNA, the CDR3 is TGTGCCACCGAGGGCGGTGACACTGAAGCTTTCTTT. Translation: CATEGGDTEAFF.

The rearrangement uses TRBV7-9 and TRBJ2-5; D may match TRBD1 or TRBD2 (5 bases each). The CDR3 has 12 residues. Germline-derived CDR1 and CDR2 are SEHNR and FQNEAQ (reference sequence). V was clipped by 5 bases and J by 5 bases, with 9 bases between them. CDR3 loop: CASSQGTETQYF. In DNA form, the CDR3 reads TGTGCCAGCAGCCAAGGGACGGAGACCCAGTACTTC.

The chain recombines TRBV5-1 with TRBJ2-3; D gene unclear. The CDR3 contains 15 residues. V dropped 0 bases and J dropped 4 bases, with 12 bases sitting between them. CDR1 and CDR2 (germline): SGHRS, YFSETQ. The CDR3 DNA sequence: TGCGCCAGCAGCTTGGGCTCCCGGCCGGCAGATACGCAGTATTTT. Residues: CASSLGSRPADTQYF.

CDR3 protein: CASSLPWAGTDTDTQYF. As DNA, the CDR3 is TGTGCCAGCAGCTTACCTTGGGCGGGGACGGATACAGATACGCAGTATTTT. The J gene is TRBJ2-3, the V gene TRBV7-9; a weak D match, TRBD2 (6 bases). There are 17 residues in the CDR3. Trimming left V 2 bases short and J 3 bases short, with 18 bases between. Germline CDR1 SEHNR, CDR2 FQNEAQ (reference sequence).